Described below is a single TCR beta chain sequence and its context. As yet, its antigen is unknown. CD4+ T cell isolation took place after approximately 11 days of culture. This CDR3 contains 15 residues. The germline gives CDR1 LGHDT, CDR2 YNNKEL (reference sequence). V gave up 3 bases and J gave up 5 bases, with 16 bases separating them. Here immunoSEQ multiplex PCR was the method, and the copy in TCRdb shows in-frame clones only, minus some. This table has approximately 60,000 clones, approximately 72% appearing once. The entry originates in a study of vaccination effects on CD4 cells after COVID-19. At the level of the study: CD4+ T cells specific for antigen were expanded with viral peptide pools by the ViraFEST assay before sequencing.

This TCR was sampled from a human donor who had a prior SARS-CoV-2 infection. J is TRBJ2-5 and V is TRBV3-1 (or the pseudogene TRBV3-2); weak D call: TRBD2 (6 bases). This material consisted of CD4+ T cells from PBMCs cultured without peptide, taken before COVID-19 vaccination. In nucleotides, the CDR3 is TGTGCCAGCAGCCAGGCGGAGGGTGTGGGGGAGACCCAGTACTTC. Translating it yields CASSQAEGVGETQYF.